The TCR beta chain under discussion was sequenced for a study of cytomegalovirus exposure and HLA in healthy donors. The PCR made use of 60 Vbeta and 13 Jbeta primers. TCRdb keeps only in-frame clones here, not all; method: immunoSEQ multiplex PCR. The data hold 100,000 to 150,000 clones, with less than 85% observed a single time. A note on this clone: Its target is unknown.

This CDR3 comprises 15 residues. Germline V gene sequence: CDR1 SGHVS, CDR2 FNYEAQ. V dropped 5 bases and J dropped 4 bases, with 15 bases sitting between them. General observations from the study: Generally TCR sequences proved uncommon, though certain public TCRs appeared in numerous donors. Productive status was seen about 90% or about 30% of the time for most TCR beta V segments in an earlier analysis.

Sequencing input: PBMCs. This TCR was recovered from a woman aged 40 to 50 in good health and CMV-seropositive. The gene calls are TRBV7-6 and TRBJ1-5; no reliable D call. CDR3 sequence (DNA): TGTGCCAGCAGCCCACGACTGGGTGGGAATCAGCCCCAGCATTTT. It codes for CASSPRLGGNQPQHF. The full variable domain, rest sourced from reference TRBV7-6 and TRBJ1-5, is GAGVSQSPRYKVTKRGQDVALRCDPISGHVSLYWYRQALGQGPEFLTYFNYEAQQDKSGLPNDRFSAERPEGSISTLTIQRTEQRDSAMYRCASSPRLGGNQPQHFGDGTRLSIL.